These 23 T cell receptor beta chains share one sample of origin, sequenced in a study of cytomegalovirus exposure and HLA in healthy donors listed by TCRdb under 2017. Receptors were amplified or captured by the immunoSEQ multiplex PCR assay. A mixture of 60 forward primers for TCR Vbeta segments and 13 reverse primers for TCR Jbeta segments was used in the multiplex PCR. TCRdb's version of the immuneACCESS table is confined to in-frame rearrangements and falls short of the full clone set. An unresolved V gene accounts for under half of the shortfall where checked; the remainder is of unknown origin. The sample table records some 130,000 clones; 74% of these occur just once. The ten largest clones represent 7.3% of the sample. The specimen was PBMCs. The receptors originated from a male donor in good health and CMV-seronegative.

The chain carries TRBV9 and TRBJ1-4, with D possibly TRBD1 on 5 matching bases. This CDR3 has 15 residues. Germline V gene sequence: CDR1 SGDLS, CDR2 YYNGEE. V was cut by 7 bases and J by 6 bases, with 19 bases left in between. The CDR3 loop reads CASSMGGTEHEKLFF. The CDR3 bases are TGTGCCAGCTCGATGGGGGGGACGGAGCATGAAAAACTGTTTTTT.

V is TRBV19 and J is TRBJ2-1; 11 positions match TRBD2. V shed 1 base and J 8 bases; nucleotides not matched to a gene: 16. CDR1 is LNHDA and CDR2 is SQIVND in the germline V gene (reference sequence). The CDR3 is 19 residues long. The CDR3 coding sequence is TGTGCCAGTAGTATAGTTTTCCCCTGGACTAGCGGGTCTTCGGATGAGCAGTTCTTC. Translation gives CASSIVFPWTSGSSDEQFF. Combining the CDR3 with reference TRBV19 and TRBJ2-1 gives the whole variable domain DGGITQSPKYLFRKEGQNVTLSCEQNLNHDAMYWYRQDPGQGLRLIYYSQIVNDFQKGDIAEGYSVSREKKESFPLTVTSAQKNPTAFYLCASSIVFPWTSGSSDEQFFGPGTRLTVL.

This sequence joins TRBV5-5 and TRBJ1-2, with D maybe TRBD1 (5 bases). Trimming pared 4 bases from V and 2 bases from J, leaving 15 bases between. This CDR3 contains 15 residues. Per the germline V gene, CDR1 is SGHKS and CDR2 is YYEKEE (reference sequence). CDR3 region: CASSHSGLRNYGYTF. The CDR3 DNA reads TGTGCCAGCAGCCATTCAGGGTTGCGCAACTATGGCTACACCTTC.

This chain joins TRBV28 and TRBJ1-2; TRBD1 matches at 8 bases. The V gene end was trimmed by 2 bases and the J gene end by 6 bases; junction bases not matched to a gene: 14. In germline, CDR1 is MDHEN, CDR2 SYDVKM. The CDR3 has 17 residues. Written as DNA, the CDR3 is TGTGCCAGCAGTTTAAGCTCGGGTGGCAGGGGGCTTAATGGCTACACCTTC. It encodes CASSLSSGGRGLNGYTF.

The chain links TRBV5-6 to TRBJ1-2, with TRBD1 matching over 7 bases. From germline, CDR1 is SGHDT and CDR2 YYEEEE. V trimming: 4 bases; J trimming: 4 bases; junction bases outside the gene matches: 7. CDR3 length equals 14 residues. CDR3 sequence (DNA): TGTGCCAGCAGCGGAGTACAGGGGAGCTATGGCTACACCTTC. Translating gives CASSGVQGSYGYTF.

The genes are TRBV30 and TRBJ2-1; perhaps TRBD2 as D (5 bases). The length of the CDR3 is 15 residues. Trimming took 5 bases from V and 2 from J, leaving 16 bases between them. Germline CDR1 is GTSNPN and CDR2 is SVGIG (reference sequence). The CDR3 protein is CAWVPGGRTYNEQFF. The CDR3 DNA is TGTGCCTGGGTACCGGGCGGGCGGACCTACAATGAGCAGTTCTTC.

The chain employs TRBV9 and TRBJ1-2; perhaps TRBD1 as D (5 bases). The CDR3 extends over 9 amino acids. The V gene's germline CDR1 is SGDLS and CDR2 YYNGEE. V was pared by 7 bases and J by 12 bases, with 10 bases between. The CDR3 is CASGHHHTF. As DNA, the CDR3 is TGTGCCAGCGGACACCATCACACCTTC.

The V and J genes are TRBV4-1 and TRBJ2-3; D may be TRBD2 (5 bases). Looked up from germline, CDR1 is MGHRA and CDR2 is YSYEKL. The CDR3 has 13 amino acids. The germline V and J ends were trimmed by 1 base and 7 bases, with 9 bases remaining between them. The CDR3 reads CASSQGLAYTQYF. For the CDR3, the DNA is TGCGCCAGCAGCCAAGGGCTAGCCTATACGCAGTATTTT.

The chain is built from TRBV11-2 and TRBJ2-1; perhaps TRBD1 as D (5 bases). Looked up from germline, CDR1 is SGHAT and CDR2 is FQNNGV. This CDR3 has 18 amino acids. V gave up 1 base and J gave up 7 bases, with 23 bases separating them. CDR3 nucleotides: TGTGCCAGCAGCTTAGTTTTTTCGAGAACGACAGCCAGGAATGAGCAGTTCTTC. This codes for CASSLVFSRTTARNEQFF. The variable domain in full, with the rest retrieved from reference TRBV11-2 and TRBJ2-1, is EAGVAQSPRYKIIEKRQSVAFWCNPISGHATLYWYQQILGQGPKLLIQFQNNGVVDDSQLPKDRFSAERLKGVDSTLKIQPAKLEDSAVYLCASSLVFSRTTARNEQFFGPGTRLTVL.

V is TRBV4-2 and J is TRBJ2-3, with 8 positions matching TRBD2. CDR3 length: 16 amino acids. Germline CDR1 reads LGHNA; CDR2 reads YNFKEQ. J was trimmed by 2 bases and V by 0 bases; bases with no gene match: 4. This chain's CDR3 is CASSQDRGGDTDTQYF. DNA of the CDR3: TGTGCCAGCAGCCAAGATCGGGGGGGGGACACAGATACGCAGTATTTT.

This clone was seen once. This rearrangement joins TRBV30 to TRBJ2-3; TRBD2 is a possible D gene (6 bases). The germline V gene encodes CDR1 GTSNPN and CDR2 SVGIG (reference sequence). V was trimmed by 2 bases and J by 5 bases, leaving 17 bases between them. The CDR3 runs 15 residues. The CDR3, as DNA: TGTGCCTGGAGTTCCCTTAGCGGTGGGGAAGATACGCAGTATTTT. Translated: CAWSSLSGGEDTQYF.

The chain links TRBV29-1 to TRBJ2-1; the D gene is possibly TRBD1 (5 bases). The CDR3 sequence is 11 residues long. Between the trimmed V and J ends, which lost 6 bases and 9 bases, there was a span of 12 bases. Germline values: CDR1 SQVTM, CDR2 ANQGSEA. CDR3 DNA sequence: TGCAGCGTCCCCGCCCAGGGTGAGCAGTTCTTC. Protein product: CSVPAQGEQFF.

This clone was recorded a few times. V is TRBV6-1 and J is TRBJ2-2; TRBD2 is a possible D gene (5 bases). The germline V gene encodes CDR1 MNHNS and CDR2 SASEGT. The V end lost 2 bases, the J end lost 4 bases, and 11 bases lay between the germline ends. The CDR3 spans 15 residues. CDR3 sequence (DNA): TGTGCCAGCAGTGAAAAGAGGGAGATCACCGGGGAGCTGTTTTTT. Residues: CASSEKREITGELFF.

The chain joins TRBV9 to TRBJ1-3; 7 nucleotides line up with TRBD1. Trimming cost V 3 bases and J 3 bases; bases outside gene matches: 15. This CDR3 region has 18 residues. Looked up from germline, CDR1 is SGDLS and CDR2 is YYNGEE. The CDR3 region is CASSERTGLSGSGNTIYF. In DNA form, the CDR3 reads TGTGCCAGCAGCGAGCGGACAGGACTTTCTGGGAGTGGAAACACCATATATTTT.

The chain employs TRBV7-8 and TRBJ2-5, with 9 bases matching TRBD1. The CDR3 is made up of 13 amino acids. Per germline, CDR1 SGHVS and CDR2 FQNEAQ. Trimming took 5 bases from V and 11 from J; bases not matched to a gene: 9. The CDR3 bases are TGTGCCAGCAGCCGCGGGACAGGGATGGAGCAGTACTTC. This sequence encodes CASSRGTGMEQYF.

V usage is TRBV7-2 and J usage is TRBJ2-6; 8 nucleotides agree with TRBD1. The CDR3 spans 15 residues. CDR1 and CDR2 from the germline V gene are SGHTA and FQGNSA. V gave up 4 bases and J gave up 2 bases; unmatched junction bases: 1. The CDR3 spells CASSWTGTGANVLTF. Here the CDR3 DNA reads TGTGCCAGCAGCTGGACAGGGACTGGGGCCAACGTCCTGACTTTC.

The chain's CDR3 is CASGELVSITEAFF. In DNA form, the CDR3 reads TGTGCCAGCGGGGAGCTGGTTTCAATCACTGAAGCTTTCTTT. J is TRBJ1-1 and V is TRBV21-1. TRBV21-1 is tagged as a pseudogene. The CDR3 runs to 14 residues.

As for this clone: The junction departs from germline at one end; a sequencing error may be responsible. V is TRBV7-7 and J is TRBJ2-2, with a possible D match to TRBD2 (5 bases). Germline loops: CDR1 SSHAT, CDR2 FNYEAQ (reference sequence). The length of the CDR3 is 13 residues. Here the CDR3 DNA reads TGTGCTAGCAGTCCATTAGCGTCTGGGGAGCTGTTTTTT. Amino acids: CASSPLASGELFF. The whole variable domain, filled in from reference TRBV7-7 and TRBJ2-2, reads GAGVSQSPRYKVTKRGQDVTLRCDPISSHATLYWYQQALGQGPEFLTYFNYEAQPDKSGLPSDRFSAERPEGSISTLTIQRTEQRDSAMYRCASSPLASGELFFGEGSRLTVL.

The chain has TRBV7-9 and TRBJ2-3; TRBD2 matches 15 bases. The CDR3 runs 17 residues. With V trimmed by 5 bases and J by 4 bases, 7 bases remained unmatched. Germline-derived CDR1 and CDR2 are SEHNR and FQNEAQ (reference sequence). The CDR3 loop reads CASSLGTSGGKADTQYF. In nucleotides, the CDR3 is TGTGCCAGCAGCCTCGGGACTAGCGGGGGGAAAGCAGATACGCAGTATTTT.

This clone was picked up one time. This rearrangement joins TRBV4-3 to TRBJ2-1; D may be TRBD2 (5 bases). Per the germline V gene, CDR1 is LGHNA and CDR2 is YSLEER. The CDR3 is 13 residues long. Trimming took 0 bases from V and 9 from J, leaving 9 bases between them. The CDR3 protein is CASSQEPRGEQFF. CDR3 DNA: TGCGCCAGCAGCCAAGAGCCCCGGGGTGAGCAGTTCTTC.

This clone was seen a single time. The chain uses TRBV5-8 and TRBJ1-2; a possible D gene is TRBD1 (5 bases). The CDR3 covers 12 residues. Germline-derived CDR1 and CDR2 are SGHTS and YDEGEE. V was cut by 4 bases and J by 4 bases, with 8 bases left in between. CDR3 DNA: TGTGCCAGCAGCCGCGGGGGCTATGGCTACACCTTC. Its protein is CASSRGGYGYTF.

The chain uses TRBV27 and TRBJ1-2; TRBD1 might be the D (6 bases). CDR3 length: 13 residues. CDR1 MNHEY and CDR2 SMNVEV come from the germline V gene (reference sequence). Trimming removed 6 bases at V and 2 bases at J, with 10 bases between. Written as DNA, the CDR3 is TGTGCCAGCAGGGGGCAGGGGAACTATGGCTACACCTTC. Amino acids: CASRGQGNYGYTF.

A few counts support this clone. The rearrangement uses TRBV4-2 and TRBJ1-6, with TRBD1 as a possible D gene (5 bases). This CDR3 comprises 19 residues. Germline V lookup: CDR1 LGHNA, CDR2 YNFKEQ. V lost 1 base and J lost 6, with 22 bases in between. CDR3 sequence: CASSQVVMSETDGNSPLHF. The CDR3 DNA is TGTGCCAGCAGCCAAGTCGTGATGTCCGAGACAGATGGTAATTCACCCCTCCACTTT.